These T cell receptor beta chains were read from a single sample in a study of T cell responses to AZD1222 COVID-19 vaccine. Sequencing was performed with immunoSEQ multiplex PCR; in TCRdb, only in-frame clones are kept and a portion is missing. The profile shows some 110,000 clones, just over 85% of them singletons. The source was peripheral blood, collected 28 days after the second AZD1222 dose. These receptors originate from an adult who received the AZD1222 COVID-19 vaccine. Each CDR3 is given with its conserved first and last residue. The order of the fields is J gene, V gene, clone size, CDR3 length, D gene, CDR3 protein, CDR3 DNA. D genes are given only for firm matches. Expanded clones are given a class, and other clones once, few, many or no size at all.

TRBJ2-7	TRBV28	.	16	.	CASSSGNRWSPYEQYF	TGTGCCAGCAGTTCCGGAAATCGGTGGTCCCCCTACGAGCAGTACTTC
TRBJ2-5	TRBV5-1	.	15	.	CASSLRTDAQETQYF	TGCGCCAGCAGCTTACGGACGGACGCCCAAGAGACCCAGTACTTC
TRBJ2-5	TRBV18	once	15	TRBD1	CASSPTGGRQETQYF	TGTGCCAGCTCGCCTACAGGGGGAAGGCAAGAGACCCAGTACTTC
TRBJ1-2	TRBV7-3	.	13	TRBD1	CASSLDRARGYTF	TGTGCCAGCAGCTTAGACAGGGCTCGCGGCTACACCTTC
TRBJ2-7	TRBV28	.	15	.	CASSLRLPQTYEQYF	TGTGCCAGCAGCCTCCGATTGCCCCAAACCTACGAGCAGTACTTC
TRBJ1-5	TRBV4-3	.	15	.	CASSPDLYSNQPQHF	TGCGCCAGCAGCCCTGATTTATATAGCAATCAGCCCCAGCATTTT
TRBJ1-1	TRBV27	.	13	.	CASSFTEITEAFF	TGTGCCAGCAGCTTCACAGAAATCACTGAAGCTTTCTTT
TRBJ2-7	TRBV6-6	.	16	TRBD1	CASSQIRDRARYEQYF	TGTGCCAGCAGTCAAATCCGGGACAGGGCCCGATACGAGCAGTACTTC
TRBJ1-1	TRBV4-3	.	14	.	CASSQMGGNTEAFF	TGCGCCAGCAGCCAGATGGGGGGTAACACTGAAGCTTTCTTT
TRBJ1-6	TRBV5-1	.	15	.	CASTPDGSYNSPLHF	TGCGCCAGCACCCCAGACGGCTCCTATAATTCACCCCTCCACTTT
TRBJ2-7	TRBV5-5	.	15	.	CASSLTPGYVGEQYF	TGTGCCAGCAGCTTAACGCCAGGGTACGTAGGCGAGCAGTACTTC
TRBJ1-1	TRBV6-1	.	16	.	CASSEVGSYMNTEAFF	TGTGCCAGCAGTGAAGTAGGCAGCTACATGAACACTGAAGCTTTCTTT
TRBJ1-1	TRBV7-9	.	14	.	CASSTGTKNTEAFF	TGTGCCAGCAGCACCGGGACAAAGAACACTGAAGCTTTCTTT
TRBJ2-1	TRBV21-1	.	15	.	CASSKLTSGTDEQFF	TGTGCCAGCAGCAAATTGACTAGCGGGACGGATGAGCAGTTCTTC
TRBJ2-7	TRBV20-1	.	16	.	CSASQVGQMSSYEQYF	TGCAGTGCTAGTCAGGTAGGACAGATGAGCTCCTACGAGCAGTACTTC
TRBJ2-2	TRBV14	.	14	.	CASSQRGGTGELFF	TGTGCCAGCAGCCAGAGGGGTGGGACCGGGGAGCTGTTTTTT
TRBJ1-1	TRBV10-3	.	15	TRBD1	CAIRPTGTGSPEAFF	TGTGCCATCAGGCCTACCGGGACAGGAAGCCCTGAAGCTTTCTTT
TRBJ1-1	TRBV5-4	.	15	.	CASSQSLGLNTEAFF	TGTGCCAGCAGCCAGAGTCTGGGGTTAAACACTGAAGCTTTCTTT
TRBJ1-5	TRBV2	once	14	.	CASKGGESSQPQHF	TGTGCCAGCAAGGGAGGGGAGTCAAGTCAGCCCCAGCATTTT
TRBJ2-5	TRBV5-1	medium-sized	14	.	CASSGWTPRETQYF	TGCGCCAGCAGCGGGTGGACCCCGAGAGAGACCCAGTACTTC
TRBJ1-2	TRBV28	.	13	.	CASSAPDSYGYTF	TGTGCCAGCAGTGCTCCGGACAGCTATGGCTACACCTTC
TRBJ1-6	TRBV28	.	15	TRBD1	CASSSSGQGQSPLHF	TGTGCCAGCAGTTCCAGCGGACAGGGACAGTCACCCCTCCACTTT
TRBJ2-4	TRBV3-1/TRBV3-2	.	14	TRBD2	CASSQDSGADIQYF	TGTGCCAGCAGCCAAGACAGCGGGGCGGACATTCAGTACTTC
TRBJ1-1	TRBV6-5	few	11	.	CATAANTEAFF	TGTGCCACGGCAGCCAACACTGAAGCTTTCTTT
TRBJ2-3	TRBV5-1	.	14	TRBD1	CASSWTGEGDTQYF	TGCGCCAGCAGCTGGACAGGGGAGGGAGATACGCAGTATTTT
TRBJ2-3	TRBV7-7	.	14	.	CASSSGDSTDTQYF	TGTGCCAGCAGCTCTGGGGATAGCACAGATACGCAGTATTTT
TRBJ2-7	TRBV5-5	.	14	TRBD2	CASSRGTSFYEQYF	TGTGCCAGCAGCCGAGGGACTAGTTTCTACGAGCAGTACTTC